This record looks at one TCR beta chain sequence and its context. These data belong to a study of tumor-infiltrating lymphocytes in oesophageal squamous cell carcinoma. TCRdb called the PCR reads again in MiXCR, with one record for every CDR3 protein. The sample holds 15,000 to 20,000 distinct CDR3 sequences, around 40% seen once. This clonotype was sampled from a female donor with esophageal squamous cell carcinoma. The material sequenced was blood.

The CDR3: CASRPGLSYEQYF. In DNA, the CDR3 is TGTGCCAGCAGACCGGGGCTCTCCTACGAGCAGTACTTC. The chain recombines TRBV6-1 with TRBJ2-5, with D perhaps TRBD1 or TRBD2 (5 bases each). With the DNA end fitting TRBJ2-7 better, the J assignment may be wrong. CDR1 and CDR2 (germline): MNHNS, SASEGT. The CDR3 sequence is 13 residues long.